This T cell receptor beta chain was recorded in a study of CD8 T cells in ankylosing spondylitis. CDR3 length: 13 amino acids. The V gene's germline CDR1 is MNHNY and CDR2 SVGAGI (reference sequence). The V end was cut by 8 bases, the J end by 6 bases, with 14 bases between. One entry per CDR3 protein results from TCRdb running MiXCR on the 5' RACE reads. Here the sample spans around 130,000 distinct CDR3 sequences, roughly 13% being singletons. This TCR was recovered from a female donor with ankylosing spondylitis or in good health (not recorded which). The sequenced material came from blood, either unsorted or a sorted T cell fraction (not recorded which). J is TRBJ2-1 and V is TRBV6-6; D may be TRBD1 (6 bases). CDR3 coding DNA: TGTGCCAGCTCCCGGGACATGGGCAATGAGCAGTTCTTC. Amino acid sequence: CASSRDMGNEQFF.